This passage covers 28 T cell receptor beta chains from one sample sequenced in a study of blood T cell repertoires in COVID-19. Sequenced by immunoSEQ multiplex PCR; TCRdb stores in-frame clones only, minus some. The table has some 320,000 clones, more than 75% seen once. Input material: PBMCs or T cells enriched from blood (not recorded which). All receptors come from a man in his sixties who had recovered from COVID-19.

The CDR3 nucleotides read TGTGCCAGCAGTTTGGGCAGGGGAAGTGGCTACACCTTC. Its translation: CASSLGRGSGYTF. J is TRBJ1-2 and V is TRBV27; perhaps TRBD1 as D (6 bases). The V gene's germline CDR1 is MNHEY and CDR2 SMNVEV (reference sequence). V lost 3 bases to trimming and J lost 7 bases, with 12 bases between them. The CDR3 consists of 13 residues.

This clone was seen a few times. The rearrangement joins TRBV3-1 (or the pseudogene TRBV3-2) to TRBJ1-3, with 7 positions matching TRBD1. The CDR3 has 12 residues. Germline trimming cut 2 bases from V and 16 bases from J; bases unmatched to any gene: 8. Germline V gives CDR1 LGHDT, CDR2 YNNKEL (reference sequence). Here the CDR3 reads CASSQKAGTVYF. The CDR3 nucleotides are TGTGCCAGCAGCCAAAAGGCCGGGACAGTTTATTTT.

J is TRBJ1-4 and V is TRBV6-1; D is possibly TRBD1 (6 bases). Trimming pared 3 bases from V and 7 bases from J, leaving 21 bases between. Germline CDR1 MNHNS, CDR2 SASEGT. There are 17 residues in the CDR3. CDR3 nucleotide sequence: TGTGCCAGCAGTGAGGCCCCATCGGGGGGCTTGCGTGAAAAACTGTTTTTT. Protein: CASSEAPSGGLREKLFF.

The chain combines TRBV7-2 with TRBJ2-5; D is perhaps TRBD1 (6 bases). The V end was cut by 5 bases, the J end by 5 bases, with 15 bases between. Germline lookup yields CDR1 SGHTA and CDR2 FQGNSA. The CDR3 contains 14 residues. For the CDR3, the DNA is TGTGCCAGCAGCCAAGCAGGGGCTTCGGAGACCCAGTACTTC. Translation gives CASSQAGASETQYF.

The chain combines TRBV9 with TRBJ1-1; 9 bases agree with TRBD1. The CDR3 consists of 13 residues. V lost 4 bases, J lost 6 bases, and 4 bases stayed unmatched. Looked up from germline, CDR1 is SGDLS and CDR2 is YYNGEE. Here the CDR3 reads CASSRQGVSEAFF. The DNA for the CDR3 is TGTGCCAGCAGCAGACAGGGGGTCTCTGAAGCTTTCTTT.

This sequence joins TRBV9 and TRBJ2-7; 7 bases agree with TRBD1. The CDR3 consists of 14 residues. In germline, CDR1 is SGDLS, CDR2 YYNGEE. J lost 2 bases, V lost 3 bases, and 5 bases had no gene match. DNA for the CDR3: TGTGCCAGCAGCGCTTCGACAGGGCCCTACGAGCAGTACTTC. It is translated as CASSASTGPYEQYF. Using reference TRBV9 and TRBJ2-7 for the parts outside the CDR3, the full variable domain is DSGVTQTPKHLITATGQRVTLRCSPRSGDLSVYWYQQSLDQGLQFLIQYYNGEERAKGNILERFSAQQFPDLHSELNLSSLELGDSALYFCASSASTGPYEQYFGPGTRLTVT.

The chain carries TRBV25-1 and TRBJ2-1, with 8 bases identical to TRBD1. The length of the CDR3 is 14 residues. V was clipped by 3 bases and J by 9 bases; unmatched bases: 7. In germline, CDR1 is MGHDK, CDR2 SYGVNS. The CDR3 DNA reads TGTGCCAGCAGTGACAGCAGGGGGCGTGTTGAGCAGTTCTTC. It translates to CASSDSRGRVEQFF.

The genes are TRBV7-9 and TRBJ1-1; 9 bases are shared with TRBD1. Trimming at V came to 5 bases and at J to 1 base, leaving 5 bases not matched to a gene. Germline V gene sequence: CDR1 SEHNR, CDR2 FQNEAQ (reference sequence). The CDR3 totals 15 residues. The CDR3 region is CASSAGTGPNTEAFF. In nucleotides, the CDR3 is TGTGCCAGCAGCGCCGGGACAGGGCCGAACACTGAAGCTTTCTTT.

The rearrangement uses TRBV7-2 and TRBJ2-7, with TRBD2 as a possible D gene (5 bases). Per germline, CDR1 SGHTA and CDR2 FQGNSA. This CDR3 has 15 residues. The V gene lost 1 base and the J gene lost 4 bases, with 14 bases spanning the gap. As DNA, the CDR3 is TGTGCCAGCAGCTTAGGTTCTGGGAGTATTTACGAGCAGTACTTC. It yields the protein CASSLGSGSIYEQYF.

The V call is TRBV18, the J call TRBJ2-7; 7 nucleotides match TRBD2. The CDR3 extends over 13 amino acids. The V and J ends lost 4 bases and 7 bases, in that order; junction bases with no gene match: 7. Germline-derived CDR1 and CDR2 are KGHSH and LQKENI. The CDR3 region has the DNA TGTGCCAGCTCACTAGGGAGGGTACGTGAGCAGTACTTC. Its translation is CASSLGRVREQYF.

The chain carries TRBV5-1 and TRBJ2-1, with 11 nucleotides matching TRBD2. Losses at the gene ends were 4 bases for V and 0 bases for J; bases not matched to a gene: 15. Germline CDR1 is SGHRS and CDR2 is YFSETQ. This CDR3 is built from 20 residues. The chain's CDR3 is CASSKSSGRLLRSSYNEQFF. The CDR3 DNA reads as TGCGCCAGCAGCAAATCTAGCGGGAGGCTCCTGCGGAGCTCCTACAATGAGCAGTTCTTC.

The J gene is TRBJ1-2, the V gene TRBV21-1; TRBD1, the table's D call, lacks a check against the DNA. TRBV21-1 is labeled a pseudogene. This CDR3 region has 19 residues. CDR3 DNA: TGTGCCAGCAGCAAACAACCGACAGGATCAGAAAGCTATAACTATGGCTACACCTTC. This translates into CASSKQPTGSESYNYGYTF.

The rearrangement links TRBV15 to TRBJ2-5; D may be TRBD2 (6 bases). The CDR3 covers 15 residues. Germline V gene data show CDR1 as LNHNV and CDR2 as YYDKDF (reference sequence). Trimming pared 0 bases from V and 3 bases from J, leaving 11 bases between. CDR3 DNA sequence: TGTGCCACCAGCAGAGATCCCGGGGGAGAAGAGACCCAGTACTTC. Translation gives CATSRDPGGEETQYF.

This clone appeared a few times. V and J are TRBV12-5 and TRBJ1-4; the D is unclear. Germline-derived CDR1 and CDR2 are LGHNT and FRNRAP. Trimming removed 1 base from V and 7 bases from J, with 7 bases in between. CDR3 length equals 13 residues. CDR3 loop: CASGLARGEKLFF. The CDR3 coding sequence is TGTGCTAGTGGTTTGGCCCGGGGTGAAAAACTGTTTTTT.

J is TRBJ2-1 and V is TRBV3-1 (or the pseudogene TRBV3-2), with 13 positions matching TRBD2. The V gene end was trimmed by 0 bases and the J gene end by 15 bases; junction bases not matched to a gene: 8. The CDR3 is 15 amino acids. The germline V gene encodes CDR1 LGHDT and CDR2 YNNKEL (reference sequence). CDR3 sequence: CASSQEGLAGASRFF. DNA of the CDR3: TGTGCCAGCAGCCAAGAAGGACTAGCGGGGGCCTCCCGGTTCTTC.

This chain connects TRBV7-8 to TRBJ2-3, with 10 bases that match TRBD2. Unmatched junction bases numbered 11, after V lost 5 bases and J lost 9 bases. The CDR3 is made up of 15 amino acids. Per the germline V gene, CDR1 is SGHVS and CDR2 is FQNEAQ. The CDR3 nucleotides are TGTGCCAGCAGCCTAAATGTAGCGGGGGGTAACACGCAGTATTTT. Protein product: CASSLNVAGGNTQYF.

The rearrangement links TRBV19 to TRBJ1-2; 9 bases agree with TRBD1. The CDR3 covers 15 residues. The germline V gene encodes CDR1 LNHDA and CDR2 SQIVND (reference sequence). V gave up 6 bases and J gave up 7 bases; unmatched junction bases: 12. The CDR3 nucleotides read TGTGCCAGTAGCGCTACGGGACAGGGAAGAGGTGGCTACACCTTC. It encodes CASSATGQGRGGYTF.

This chain uses TRBV5-5 with TRBJ2-1, with TRBD1 matching over 8 bases. V lost 2 bases to trimming and J lost 6 bases; unmatched junction nucleotides: 10. In germline, CDR1 is SGHKS, CDR2 YYEKEE (reference sequence). The CDR3 has 16 residues. CDR3 residues: CASSFRHGTGINEQFF. The CDR3 DNA sequence: TGTGCCAGCAGCTTCCGTCATGGGACAGGCATCAATGAGCAGTTCTTC.

CDR3 amino acids: CASSLAGPTEAFF. CDR3 nucleotide sequence: TGTGCCAGCAGCTTAGCAGGGCCCACTGAAGCTTTCTTT. The chain has TRBV11-2 and TRBJ1-1; D may be TRBD1 (5 bases). The CDR3 length is 13 residues. CDR1 is SGHAT, CDR2 FQNNGV, per germline. V dropped 1 base and J dropped 4 bases, with 7 bases sitting between them.

The V call is TRBV3-1 (or the pseudogene TRBV3-2), the J call TRBJ1-1; D might be TRBD1 (5 bases). The CDR3 consists of 13 residues. V lost 1 base, J lost 7 bases, and 10 bases lay in between. The germline gives CDR1 LGHDT, CDR2 YNNKEL (reference sequence). In DNA form, the CDR3 reads TGTGCCAGCAGCCAAGTAAGGACAAATGAAGCTTTCTTT. Translated, it gives CASSQVRTNEAFF.

This sequence joins TRBV7-2 and TRBJ2-3; 9 nucleotides line up with TRBD1. The CDR3 runs 15 residues. V trimming: 6 bases; J trimming: 4 bases; junction bases outside the gene matches: 8. CDR1 and CDR2 (germline): SGHTA, FQGNSA. CDR3 nucleotides: TGTGCCAGCAGGTTGGGACAGGGATCCGCAGATACGCAGTATTTT. Its protein product is CASRLGQGSADTQYF.

The chain is built from TRBV4-1 and TRBJ2-1, with 7 bases fitting TRBD1. Losses at the gene ends were 5 bases for V and 9 bases for J; bases not matched to a gene: 10. CDR1 and CDR2 (germline): MGHRA, YSYEKL. The CDR3 sequence is 14 residues long. CDR3: CASSGIGGGFEQFF. CDR3 DNA sequence: TGCGCCAGCAGCGGTATAGGGGGCGGTTTTGAGCAGTTCTTC.

In the case of this clone: At one end the junction does not follow the germline gene, possibly because of a read error. The chain joins TRBV7-7 to TRBJ2-1; a possible D gene is TRBD1 (6 bases). The germline gives CDR1 SSHAT, CDR2 FNYEAQ (reference sequence). The CDR3 spans 14 residues. The CDR3 nucleotides are TGTGCTAGCAGCTCCGGTCCAGAGGGGGTTGAGCAGTTCTTC. Protein: CASSSGPEGVEQFF.

This sequence joins TRBV2 and TRBJ1-1, with unresolved D. Germline V gene lookup returns CDR1 SNHLY and CDR2 FYNNEI. The V end was cut by 2 bases, the J end by 5 bases, with 9 bases between. The CDR3 consists of 13 residues. In DNA form, the CDR3 reads TGTGCCAGCAGTGAATACGGGGATACTGAAGCTTTCTTT. Its translation is CASSEYGDTEAFF.

This chain joins TRBV5-6 and TRBJ1-3; D possibly corresponds to TRBD1 (6 bases). V was clipped by 1 base and J by 2 bases, with 13 bases between them. This CDR3 region has 16 residues. The germline gives CDR1 SGHDT, CDR2 YYEEEE. This CDR3 reads CASSLWFSGAGNTIYF. Here the CDR3 DNA reads TGTGCCAGCAGCTTGTGGTTTTCAGGGGCTGGAAACACCATATATTTT.

The chain joins TRBV12-5 to TRBJ1-4; D might be TRBD1 (5 bases). This CDR3 comprises 17 residues. V dropped 4 bases and J dropped 4 bases, with 19 bases sitting between them. The V gene's germline CDR1 is LGHNT and CDR2 FRNRAP. In nucleotides, the CDR3 is TGTGCTAGTGGTTCAGGGAAACGGGGGAGAGGTAATGAAAAACTGTTTTTT. Translated, it gives CASGSGKRGRGNEKLFF. The whole variable domain, remainder taken from reference TRBV12-5 and TRBJ1-4, is DARVTQTPRHKVTEMGQEVTMRCQPILGHNTVFWYRQTMMQGLELLAYFRNRAPLDDSGMPKDRFSAEMPDATLATLKIQPSEPRDSAVYFCASGSGKRGRGNEKLFFGSGTQLSVL.

The V and J genes are TRBV6-5 and TRBJ2-7; perhaps TRBD1 as D (6 bases). This CDR3 spans 14 amino acids. Trimming stripped 5 bases from V and 2 bases from J, with 13 bases between. Germline V gene data show CDR1 as MNHEY and CDR2 as SVGAGI. CDR3 sequence reads: CASSRNRAPYEQYF. DNA of the CDR3: TGTGCCAGCAGTCGAAACAGGGCCCCCTACGAGCAGTACTTC.

The gene calls are TRBV10-3 and TRBJ2-7; 7 bases agree with TRBD1. V was pared by 3 bases and J by 4 bases, with 9 bases of the junction left unmatched. CDR3 length equals 15 residues. The V gene's germline CDR1 is ENHRY and CDR2 SYGVKD. The CDR3 region has the DNA TGTGCCATCAGTGAATCGGAGACAGGGATATACGAGCAGTACTTC. Its translation is CAISESETGIYEQYF.